These 9 T cell receptor beta chains share one sample of origin, sequenced in a study of response to subunit inactivated influenza vaccine. TCRdb recomputed calls from the RT-PCR reads with MiXCR, one row per CDR3 protein. The data show hundreds of thousands of distinct CDR3 sequences, approximately 7.1% seen once. Source: PBMCs from blood, taken roughly 24 months after vaccination. The origin of the receptors is a man between 50 and 75 years old who received an inactivated influenza vaccine.

The chain is built from TRBV12-3 or TRBV12-4 and TRBJ2-3; D call uncertain. The length of the CDR3 is 12 residues. V lost 8 bases and J lost 2, with 8 bases in between. This chain's CDR3 is CASAFPTDTQYF. The CDR3 coding sequence is TGTGCCAGCGCTTTTCCCACAGATACGCAGTATTTT.

Ten or more counts support this clonotype. The rearrangement joins TRBV10-3 to TRBJ2-3; 8 bases fit TRBD2. J lost 2 bases, V lost 6 bases, and 7 bases had no gene match. The CDR3 spans 15 residues. In germline, CDR1 is ENHRY, CDR2 SYGVKD. Written as DNA, the CDR3 is TGTGCCATCAGCGCAGCGGGAGCCATCACAGATACGCAGTATTTT. Translating it yields CAISAAGAITDTQYF.

The chain links TRBV25-1 to TRBJ1-6; TRBD1 aligns across 7 bases. The germline V gene encodes CDR1 MGHDK and CDR2 SYGVNS. V lost 7 bases to trimming and J lost 6 bases; unmatched junction nucleotides: 3. This CDR3 region has 13 residues. The CDR3 nucleotides read TGTGCCAGCAATCACAGGGGTAATTCACCCCTCCACTTT. Its translation: CASNHRGNSPLHF.

This clonotype was observed a handful of times. V and J are TRBV6-1 and TRBJ2-5, with D possibly matching TRBD2 (5 bases). Trimming took 6 bases from V and 5 from J, leaving 19 bases between them. The CDR3 has 15 amino acids. Germline loops: CDR1 MNHNS, CDR2 SASEGT. CDR3 in DNA: TGTGCCAGCAGCCCCAAGCGGCAGGTCGGCGAGACCCAGTACTTC. It codes for CASSPKRQVGETQYF.

This clonotype was observed a few times. The chain employs TRBV19 and TRBJ2-1; no clear D. Germline lookup yields CDR1 LNHDA and CDR2 SQIVND (reference sequence). Trimming removed 3 bases at V and 2 bases at J, with 8 bases between. The CDR3 covers 14 residues. The chain's CDR3 is CASSIRTAYNEQFF. For the CDR3, the DNA is TGTGCCAGTAGTATTAGAACAGCCTACAATGAGCAGTTCTTC.

The J gene is TRBJ2-5, the V gene TRBV12-3 or TRBV12-4; a possible D gene is TRBD1 (6 bases). V was trimmed by 3 bases and J by 5 bases, leaving 16 bases between them. The CDR3 sequence is 15 residues long. CDR3 protein: CASSFRNRVGETQYF. CDR3 coding DNA: TGTGCCAGCAGTTTTCGGAACAGGGTTGGCGAGACCCAGTACTTC.

This clonotype has only a few counts. The J gene is TRBJ1-2, the V gene TRBV20-1; D is perhaps TRBD1 (5 bases). CDR3 length: 14 amino acids. The V end was cut by 0 bases, the J end by 4 bases, with 12 bases between. The V gene's germline CDR1 is DFQATT and CDR2 SNEGSKA (reference sequence). The DNA for the CDR3 is TGCAGTGCTAGAGAAGGCAGGGTGATCTATGGCTACACCTTC. Protein sequence: CSAREGRVIYGYTF.

This clonotype was seen many times. V and J are TRBV20-1 and TRBJ1-5, with 11 bases lining up with TRBD1. Germline V gives CDR1 DFQATT, CDR2 SNEGSKA (reference sequence). The CDR3 is 18 amino acids. Losses at the gene ends were 3 bases for V and 0 bases for J; bases not matched to a gene: 10. The CDR3 sequence is CSASSGTGGLYSNQPQHF. DNA for the CDR3: TGCAGTGCTAGTTCCGGGACAGGGGGGCTTTATAGCAATCAGCCCCAGCATTTT.

This chain links TRBV4-1 with TRBJ2-2; D is uncertain. V gave up 1 base and J gave up 0 bases, with 9 bases separating them. CDR3 length: 16 residues. Germline V gives CDR1 MGHRA, CDR2 YSYEKL. The CDR3 DNA follows: TGCGCCAGCAGCCAAGGCGGACGGACGAACACCGGGGAGCTGTTTTTT. Translation: CASSQGGRTNTGELFF.